This T cell receptor beta chain was profiled in a study of blood T cell repertoires in COVID-19. Study at large: T cells, B-cell-depleted T cells, or PBMCs supplied cDNA or gDNA.

Measured with immunoSEQ multiplex PCR; TCRdb has only the in-frame clones, and not every one. Of more than 300,000 clones listed, roughly 92% are singletons. Exposed volunteers were people who met a COVID-19 case within 2 weeks before study entry. CDR1 is MRHNA, CDR2 SNTAGT, per germline. This CDR3 region has 15 residues. V was cut by 5 bases and J by 4 bases, with 15 bases left in between. Material: PBMCs or T cells enriched from blood (not recorded which). V usage is TRBV6-4 and J usage is TRBJ2-1; D perhaps matches TRBD1 (5 bases). This TCR was sampled from a woman in her forties who had been exposed to COVID-19. The CDR3 nucleotides are TGTGCCAGCAGTTTGACAGTTTCCTTTTACAATGAGCAGTTCTTC. Residues: CASSLTVSFYNEQFF.